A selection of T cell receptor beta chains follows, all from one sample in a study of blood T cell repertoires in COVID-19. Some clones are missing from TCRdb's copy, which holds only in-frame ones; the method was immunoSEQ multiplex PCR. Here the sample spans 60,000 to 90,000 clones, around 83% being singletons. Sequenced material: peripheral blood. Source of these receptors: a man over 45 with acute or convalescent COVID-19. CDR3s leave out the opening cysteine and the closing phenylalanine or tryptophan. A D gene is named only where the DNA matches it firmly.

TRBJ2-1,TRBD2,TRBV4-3,ASSRDLAGRDYEQF
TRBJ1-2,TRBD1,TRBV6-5,ASSLRDEGAYGYT
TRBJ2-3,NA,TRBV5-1,ASSLAGEDTQY
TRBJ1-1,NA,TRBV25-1,ASSGWVTVNTEAF
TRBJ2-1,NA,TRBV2,ASRAEGGLYDEQF
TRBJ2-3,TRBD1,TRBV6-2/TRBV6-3,ASSGRRHRGFSTDTQY
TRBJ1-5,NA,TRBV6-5,ASGSPRGGNQPQH
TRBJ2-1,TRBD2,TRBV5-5,ASSFLGLAYNEQF
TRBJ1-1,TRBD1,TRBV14,ASSQRTGEAF
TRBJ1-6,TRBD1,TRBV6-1,ASSEGVTGDGSPLH
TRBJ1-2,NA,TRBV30,AWSVRFGENYGYT
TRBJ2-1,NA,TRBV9,ASSAQGSEQF
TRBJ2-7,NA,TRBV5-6,ASSLAGGVLY
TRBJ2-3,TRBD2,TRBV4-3,ASSQDPPPSGLAGGTDTQY
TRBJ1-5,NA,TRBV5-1,ASSLATGQPQH
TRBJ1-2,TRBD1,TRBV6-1,ASSELVGQADRRRYGYT
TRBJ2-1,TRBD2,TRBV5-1,ASSLWGSGSVTYYNEQF
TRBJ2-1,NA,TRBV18,ASSPGTLVYNEQF
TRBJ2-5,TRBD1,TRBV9,ASSVVGTGGAETQY
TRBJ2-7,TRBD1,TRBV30,AWSVLGTVPYEQY
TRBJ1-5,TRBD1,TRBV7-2,ASSRWTGSNQPQH
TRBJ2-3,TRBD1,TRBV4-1,ASSQGDRETDTQY
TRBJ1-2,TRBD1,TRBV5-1,ASASTGVDWYT
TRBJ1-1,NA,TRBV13,ASSLQENTEAF
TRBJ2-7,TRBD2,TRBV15,ATRRSGGFSWEQY
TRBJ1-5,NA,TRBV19,ASSIVEVNSNQPQH
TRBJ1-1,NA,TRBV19,ASSIGRGQLMNTEAF
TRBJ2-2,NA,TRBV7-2,ASSPLTSTGELF
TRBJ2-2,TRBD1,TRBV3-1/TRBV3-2,ASSPPGQGLTGELF
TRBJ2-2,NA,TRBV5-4,ASSTQGFGGELF
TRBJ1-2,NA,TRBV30,AWSWGHGYT
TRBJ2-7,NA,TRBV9,ASSVGLLSYEQY
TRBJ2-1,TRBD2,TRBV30,ACDSSGYNEQF
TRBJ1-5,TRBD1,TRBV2,ASKGQGRDQPQH
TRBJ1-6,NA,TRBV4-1,ASSQAQGNSPLH
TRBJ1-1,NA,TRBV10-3,AISESNTHTEAF
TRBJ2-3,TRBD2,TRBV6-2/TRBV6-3,ASSYTYGTSGGTQIETQY
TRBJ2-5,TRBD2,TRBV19,ASSPRLAGGLETQY
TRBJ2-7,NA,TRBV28,ASSPQGRGTYEQY
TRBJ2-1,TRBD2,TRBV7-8,ASRKTSGGINEQF
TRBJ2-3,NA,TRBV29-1,MSGSPDTQY
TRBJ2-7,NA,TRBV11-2,ASSLISRGSEQY
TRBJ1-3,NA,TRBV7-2,ASSRTGTLSGNTIY
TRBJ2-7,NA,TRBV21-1,ASSDSGEGACVYEQY
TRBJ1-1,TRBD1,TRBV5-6,ASSLFTGGAGEAF
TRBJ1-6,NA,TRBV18,ASSPPGGNNSPLH
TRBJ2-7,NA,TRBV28,ASGGGDRSYEQY
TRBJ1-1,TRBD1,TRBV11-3,ASSYGQANTEAF
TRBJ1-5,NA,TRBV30,ACAGFGDQPQH
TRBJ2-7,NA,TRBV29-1,SATTDYEQY
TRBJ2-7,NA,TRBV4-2,ASSQDLGGGYEQY
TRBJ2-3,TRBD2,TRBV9,ASSVGASGGAWSTDTQY
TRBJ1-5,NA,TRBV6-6,ASTQPGGHQPQH